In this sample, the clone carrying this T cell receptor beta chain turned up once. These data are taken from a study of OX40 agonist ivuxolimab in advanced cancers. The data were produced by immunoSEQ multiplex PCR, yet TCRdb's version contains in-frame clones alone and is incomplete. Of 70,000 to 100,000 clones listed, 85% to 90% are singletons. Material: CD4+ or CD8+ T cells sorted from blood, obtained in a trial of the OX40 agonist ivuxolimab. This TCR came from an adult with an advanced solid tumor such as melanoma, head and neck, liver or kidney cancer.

CDR3 loop: CASSDLGLAETRGTQYF. CDR3 sequence (DNA): TGTGCCAGCAGTGACTTGGGACTAGCGGAGACGCGGGGGACCCAGTACTTC. The chain uses TRBV6-1 and TRBJ2-5; TRBD2 matches at 11 bases. In germline, CDR1 is MNHNS, CDR2 SASEGT. The CDR3 runs to 17 residues. Trimming took 3 bases from V and 7 from J; bases not matched to a gene: 13.